This T cell receptor beta chain is drawn from a study of blood T cell repertoires in COVID-19. Trimming cost V 2 bases and J 7 bases; bases outside gene matches: 11. The CDR3 has 17 amino acids. In germline, CDR1 is LGHNA, CDR2 YNFKEQ. Clones were read by immunoSEQ multiplex PCR, and TCRdb kept only the in-frame ones, dropping some. The repertoire holds about 73,000 clones, with 65% to 85% as singletons. This clone has only a few counts. The J gene is TRBJ2-2, the V gene TRBV4-2; 9 nucleotides agree with TRBD2. The sequence derives from a woman aged 55-70 years with acute or convalescent COVID-19. Input material: peripheral blood. The CDR3 spells CASSQPAGTSWGGELFF. In DNA form, the CDR3 reads TGTGCCAGCAGCCAACCAGCCGGGACTAGCTGGGGCGGGGAGCTGTTTTTT.